This T cell receptor beta chain is drawn from a study of human T cells and chemical hapten exposure. The time point: patch test 1, 2 weeks after DPC sensitization. Treatment defined: therapeutic diphenylcyclopropenone sensitization with weekly scalp DPC. The length of the CDR3 is 14 residues. Germline loops: CDR1 SEHNR, CDR2 FQNEAQ (reference sequence). Trimming at V came to 5 bases and at J to 5 bases, leaving 6 bases not matched to a gene. This clonotype occurred many times. TCRdb reprocessed the RACE reads via MiXCR and lists one record per CDR3 protein. The table lists around 99,000 distinct CDR3 sequences, around 12% of them singletons.

The chain joins TRBV7-9 to TRBJ2-5; 9 nucleotides match TRBD1. Sequenced material: whole blood, taken in connection with sensitization to the hapten diphenylcyclopropenone (DPC). The receptor was derived from a woman aged 40 to 50 with alopecia areata. Some clones in this sample may be carry-over from other donors' samples. The CDR3 loop reads CASSRTGEVETQYF. CDR3 coding DNA: TGTGCCAGCAGCCGGACAGGGGAGGTGGAGACCCAGTACTTC.